The 18 T cell receptor beta chains in this list originate from one sample, sequenced in a study of blood T cell repertoires in COVID-19. Sequencing was performed with immunoSEQ multiplex PCR; in TCRdb, only in-frame clones are kept and a portion is missing. The sample lists under 250,000 clones; around 86% were seen once. Source material: peripheral blood. The receptors originated from a woman aged 60 to 75 who had recovered from COVID-19.

The chain couples TRBV5-5 to TRBJ1-2; D remains ambiguous. The CDR3 is 15 residues long. The germline V and J ends were trimmed by 1 base and 0 bases, with 10 bases remaining between them. Per germline, CDR1 SGHKS and CDR2 YYEKEE (reference sequence). The CDR3 loop is CASSLFATSNYGYTF. In nucleotides, the CDR3 is TGTGCCAGCAGCTTGTTTGCTACTTCTAACTATGGCTACACCTTC.

This clone was seen once. J is TRBJ1-6 and V is TRBV9; weak D call: TRBD1 (5 bases). Germline V gene sequence: CDR1 SGDLS, CDR2 YYNGEE. V was clipped by 0 bases and J by 10 bases, with 11 bases between them. This CDR3 is 14 amino acids long. The CDR3 spells CASSVGGATSPLHF. CDR3 coding DNA: TGTGCCAGCAGCGTAGGGGGCGCGACGTCACCCCTCCACTTT.

This sequence joins TRBV9 and TRBJ2-7; possible D gene TRBD1, 6 bases. Trimming cost V 2 bases and J 4 bases, with 13 bases left between them. The CDR3 runs 14 residues. In germline, CDR1 is SGDLS, CDR2 YYNGEE. The CDR3 DNA reads as TGTGCCAGCAGCGTCGGACAGTCGTTTTACGAGCAGTACTTC. Protein sequence: CASSVGQSFYEQYF.

The V gene is TRBV5-4, the J gene TRBJ2-5, with D perhaps TRBD2 (6 bases). V was pared by 6 bases and J by 4 bases, with 13 bases between. The CDR3 contains 13 residues. Germline CDR1 and CDR2: SGHNT and YYREEE (reference sequence). The CDR3 DNA follows: TGTGCCAGCACCCAAACGGGGGTAGAGACCCAGTACTTC. Translation gives CASTQTGVETQYF. Using reference TRBV5-4 and TRBJ2-5 for the parts outside the CDR3, the full variable domain is ETGVTQSPTHLIKTRGQQVTLRCSSQSGHNTVSWYQQALGQGPQFIFQYYREEENGRGNFPPRFSGLQFPNYSSELNVNALELDDSALYLCASTQTGVETQYFGPGTRLLVL.

V usage is TRBV5-1 and J usage is TRBJ2-1; possibly TRBD1 for D (5 bases). The V gene lost 7 bases and the J gene lost 5 bases, with 16 bases spanning the gap. Looked up from germline, CDR1 is SGHRS and CDR2 is YFSETQ. The CDR3 runs to 14 residues. The CDR3 region is CASAGQGRHNEQFF. The CDR3 region has the DNA TGCGCCAGCGCAGGGCAGGGTCGTCACAATGAGCAGTTCTTC.

This chain connects TRBV7-2 to TRBJ2-3; TRBD2 aligns across 8 bases. CDR3 length equals 17 residues. The germline gives CDR1 SGHTA, CDR2 FQGNSA. Germline trimming cut 1 base from V and 5 bases from J; bases unmatched to any gene: 11. The CDR3: CASSLGGGTRQQDTQYF. Here the CDR3 DNA reads TGTGCCAGCAGCTTAGGGGGGGGGACTAGGCAACAAGATACGCAGTATTTT.

J is TRBJ2-1 and V is TRBV3-1 (or the pseudogene TRBV3-2); the D is unclear. The ends were cut back, 0 bases at V and 4 bases at J, with 10 bases in the middle. The CDR3 has 15 amino acids. The germline CDR1 and CDR2 sequences are LGHDT and YNNKEL (reference sequence). CDR3 loop: CASSQDSRSYNEQFF. CDR3 coding DNA: TGTGCCAGCAGCCAAGACTCTAGGTCGTACAATGAGCAGTTCTTC.

The rearrangement uses TRBV11-2 and TRBJ1-6; D might be TRBD1 (6 bases). The CDR3 length is 15 residues. V was clipped by 5 bases and J by 7 bases, with 15 bases between them. The germline CDR1 and CDR2 sequences are SGHAT and FQNNGV. The CDR3 sequence: CASSRRGQGNSPLHF. The CDR3 coding sequence is TGTGCCAGCAGCCGCAGGGGCCAGGGAAATTCACCCCTCCACTTT.

The genes are TRBV10-1 and TRBJ1-2; 9 nucleotides agree with TRBD1. Per germline, CDR1 WNHNN and CDR2 SYGVQD (reference sequence). V was clipped by 6 bases and J by 8 bases; unmatched bases: 4. The CDR3 extends over 12 amino acids. The DNA for the CDR3 is TGCGCCAGCAGCGGGACAGGGTGCGGCTACACCTTC. This gives the protein CASSGTGCGYTF.

The chain uses TRBV6-5 and TRBJ2-6, with TRBD2 as a possible D gene (5 bases). Trimming took off 8 bases at V and 0 bases at J, with 5 bases between the two ends. The CDR3 is made up of 13 amino acids. From germline, CDR1 is MNHEY and CDR2 SVGAGI. Here the CDR3 DNA reads TGTGCCAGCGGGAGCTCTGGGGCCAACGTCCTGACTTTC. This encodes CASGSSGANVLTF.

The chain recombines TRBV18 with TRBJ1-4; D remains ambiguous. The V end was cut by 6 bases, the J end by 8 bases, with 16 bases between. The CDR3 totals 14 residues. Germline lookup yields CDR1 KGHSH and CDR2 LQKENI. DNA of the CDR3: TGTGCCAGCTCGTTGGAGGGTGTAGGGGAAAAACTGTTTTTT. Translation gives CASSLEGVGEKLFF.

The chain recombines TRBV5-1 with TRBJ2-2; 12 bases are a match to TRBD1. There are 18 residues in the CDR3. Losses at the gene ends were 0 bases for V and 4 bases for J; bases not matched to a gene: 7. The V gene's germline CDR1 is SGHRS and CDR2 YFSETQ. CDR3 DNA: TGCGCCAGCAGCTTGGGGGACAGGGGGCCGTCGAGCACCGGGGAGCTGTTTTTT. It translates to CASSLGDRGPSSTGELFF.

J is TRBJ2-4 and V is TRBV9; 8 bases match TRBD1. J was trimmed by 6 bases and V by 0 bases; bases with no gene match: 11. Germline V gene data show CDR1 as SGDLS and CDR2 as YYNGEE. This CDR3 is built from 17 residues. The CDR3 loop reads CASSVAQGGAYGNIQYF. In DNA, the CDR3 is TGTGCCAGCAGCGTAGCACAGGGGGGCGCCTATGGAAACATTCAGTACTTC. The full variable domain, its missing parts supplied by reference TRBV9 and TRBJ2-4, is DSGVTQTPKHLITATGQRVTLRCSPRSGDLSVYWYQQSLDQGLQFLIQYYNGEERAKGNILERFSAQQFPDLHSELNLSSLELGDSALYFCASSVAQGGAYGNIQYFGAGTRLSVL.

The rearrangement uses TRBV6-6 and TRBJ1-6; the match to TRBD1 covers 8 bases. This CDR3 comprises 13 residues. After removal of 11 bases from V and 5 bases from J, the junction contained 5 bases not matched to a gene. CDR1 is MNHNY, CDR2 SVGAGI, per germline (reference sequence). The CDR3 DNA sequence: TGTGCCGGAGGACAGGGAAATAATTCACCCCTCCACTTT. Amino acid sequence: CAGGQGNNSPLHF.

This chain connects TRBV18 to TRBJ1-5; a possible D gene is TRBD1 (5 bases). Trimming removed 5 bases from V and 7 bases from J, with 21 bases in between. The CDR3 runs to 16 residues. The germline V gene has CDR1 KGHSH and CDR2 LQKENI. The CDR3 bases are TGTGCCAGCTCAACCAGAGGGGCGGGAGGCGGACAGCCCCAGCATTTT. Translated, it gives CASSTRGAGGGQPQHF.

This clone was seen a single time. The J gene is TRBJ1-5, the V gene TRBV27; tentative D call: TRBD1 (5 bases). Trimming left V 6 bases short and J 6 bases short, with 21 bases between. The germline gives CDR1 MNHEY, CDR2 SMNVEV (reference sequence). The CDR3 has 16 residues. CDR3 in DNA: TGTGCCAGCAGCCGAACCTTGTTAGGGGCAAGTCAGCCCCAGCATTTT. Translated: CASSRTLLGASQPQHF.

CDR3 sequence (DNA): TGTGCCAGCAGATCAATCGGACAGGGGTACGAGCAGTACTTC. It is translated as CASRSIGQGYEQYF. The chain carries TRBV3-1 (or the pseudogene TRBV3-2) and TRBJ2-7; 9 nucleotides align to TRBD1. V was pared by 6 bases and J by 4 bases, with 7 bases of the junction left unmatched. Germline V gene sequence: CDR1 LGHDT, CDR2 YNNKEL (reference sequence). The CDR3 covers 14 residues.

This clone was picked up one time. The chain combines TRBV9 with TRBJ1-3; D possibly corresponds to TRBD1 (5 bases). CDR3 length: 14 residues. Germline loops: CDR1 SGDLS, CDR2 YYNGEE. Between the trimmed V and J ends, which lost 0 bases and 4 bases, there was a span of 8 bases. Here the CDR3 reads CASSVGQPGNTIYF. DNA for the CDR3: TGTGCCAGCAGCGTAGGACAGCCCGGAAACACCATATATTTT.